This TCR beta chain appears in the sequencing data of a study of blood T cell repertoires in COVID-19. Study background: Spain, Italy and the United States supplied samples that represented acute and convalescent COVID-19. Nucleic acid was either cDNA or gDNA, and it came from T cells, B-cell-depleted T cells, or PBMCs.

Per the study methods: Reference gene primer amplification gave estimated nucleated cell counts. Clones were read by immunoSEQ multiplex PCR, and TCRdb kept only the in-frame ones, dropping some. The V and J calls and clone size are taken from that table; D and trimming were inferred from the DNA. The table records about 190,000 clones, roughly 80% of them present only once. Germline-derived CDR1 and CDR2 are MDHEN and SYDVKM. V lost 8 bases to trimming and J lost 2 bases, with 14 bases between them. The CDR3 spans 14 residues. J is TRBJ2-3 and V is TRBV28; D gene unclear. The source is a man between 60 and 70 years old with active or convalescent COVID-19. The sequenced sample was peripheral blood. The CDR3 nucleotides read TGTGCCAGCTTTGACTCGGTTTCCACAGATACGCAGTATTTT. It encodes CASFDSVSTDTQYF.